These T cell receptor beta chains were read from a single sample in a study of blood T cell repertoires in COVID-19. TCRdb's table, derived via immunoSEQ multiplex PCR, lists solely in-frame clones and lacks some. Seen here are 110,000 to 150,000 clones, approximately 88% observed once, and the top ten hold 1.7%. Sequenced input: peripheral blood. Source of these receptors: a woman in her forties or fifties with acute or convalescent COVID-19. The conserved cysteine and the conserved F or W are not part of the CDR3 here.

j_gene,v_gene,CDR3aa
TRBJ1-6,TRBV2,ASREGTGYSPLH
TRBJ1-2,TRBV18,ASSPPAGGPYYGYT
TRBJ2-5,TRBV7-6,ASSPRDLQETQY
TRBJ2-2,TRBV5-1,ASSGIGQGSLSGELF
TRBJ2-7,TRBV19,ASSYRDIYEQY
TRBJ1-5,TRBV5-4,ASSLNGGASNQPQH
TRBJ2-7,TRBV27,ASSLYPGQGYYEQY
TRBJ2-1,TRBV7-9,ASRLESSYNEQF
TRBJ1-6,TRBV3-1/TRBV3-2,ASSQVAPAGAYNSPLH
TRBJ2-3,TRBV13,ASSWRTGKTQY
TRBJ1-3,TRBV20-1,SASSQVQVY
TRBJ1-5,TRBV19,ASSPDRVDNQPQH
TRBJ2-2,TRBV19,ASSTGLAGGLNTGELF
TRBJ2-3,TRBV29-1,SVGMGGPTDTQY
TRBJ1-3,TRBV9,ASSVAGTGGGNTIY
TRBJ1-1,TRBV4-2,ASSPVGLGGGVNTEAF
TRBJ1-1,TRBV7-9,ASSLAQDWVNTEAF
TRBJ2-1,TRBV11-2,ASSRTAYNEQF
TRBJ1-1,TRBV19,ASSTFLTGNTEAF
TRBJ2-5,TRBV18,ASSPPTGAETQY
TRBJ1-1,TRBV2,ASSAGQPNLYAF
TRBJ2-7,TRBV7-2,ASSLAFLSESSYEQY
TRBJ2-1,TRBV27,AIAESSYNEQF
TRBJ2-7,TRBV7-2,ASSQARSKPSYEQY
TRBJ1-1,TRBV11-2,ASSLSGLTEAF
TRBJ2-7,TRBV29-1,SASGHPYEQY
TRBJ1-4,TRBV7-9,ASSFSRDATNEKLF
TRBJ1-2,TRBV5-1,ASSFFGPNLNYGYT
TRBJ1-2,TRBV3-1/TRBV3-2,ASREGREGGYT
TRBJ2-1,TRBV20-1,SASGTSGYNEQF
TRBJ1-6,TRBV19,ASSLGGVGSPLH
TRBJ2-3,TRBV4-2,ASSQETGVGTDTQY
TRBJ2-7,TRBV15,ATSRETIGYEQY
TRBJ1-1,TRBV28,ASSFGTANTEAF
TRBJ1-6,TRBV5-1,ASSLAGQGLSPLH
TRBJ1-5,TRBV27,ASSFGTDSNQPQH
TRBJ1-5,TRBV6-6,ASRITGGGNQPQH
TRBJ2-1,TRBV10-2,ATSSRDEQF
TRBJ2-3,TRBV3-1/TRBV3-2,ASSQVQTKTGTDTQY
TRBJ2-3,TRBV6-5,ASSRQGADTQY
TRBJ1-2,TRBV5-6,ASSYDQGNYGYT
TRBJ1-1,TRBV6-6,ASREGRTEAF
TRBJ2-1,TRBV9,ASSPGSGLAGYNEQF
TRBJ1-6,TRBV9,ASSVVGLRGSPLH
TRBJ2-3,TRBV9,ASRREGLGDTQY
TRBJ1-3,TRBV7-9,ARDTRSGNTIY
TRBJ2-3,TRBV6-5,ASSYAGQGANTQY
TRBJ1-1,TRBV28,ASSGQLLNTEAF
TRBJ1-1,TRBV19,ASSLQGLGEAF
TRBJ2-6,TRBV19,ASSLVDPGTGVAPGANVLT
TRBJ1-6,TRBV12-3/TRBV12-4,ASSPRQAAPLH
TRBJ2-3,TRBV7-3,ASSLSGGGTSTDTQY
TRBJ1-2,TRBV6-5,ASSSRDSYYGYT
TRBJ2-7,TRBV6-1,ASSEVGSGSYEQY